Sequencing of this T cell receptor (beta chain) was carried out in a study of CD8 T cells in cerebrospinal fluid in Alzheimer's disease. 10X single-cell V(D)J and 5' gene-expression libraries profiled CSF cells. TCRdb reprocessed the 10x single-cell sequencing reads; each CDR3 protein has one entry and no DNA is given. The table lists 860 or so distinct CDR3 sequences. The study, taken as a whole, reports: EBV-specific clones showed no enrichment in Alzheimer's patients and were not the top expanded clones. The authors cautioned that cerebrospinal fluid EBV-specific TCRs do not prove EBV causes Alzheimer's.

This clonotype is identified as medium-sized from frequency. Its antigen is not identified. This CDR3 has 13 amino acids. CDR1 SGDLS and CDR2 YYNGEE come from the germline V gene. This chain joins TRBV9 and TRBJ1-2; with no DNA, the TCRdb D assignment of TRBD1 cannot be verified. What was sequenced was cerebrospinal fluid. This sequence originates from a human donor with Parkinson's disease. This CDR3 reads CASRTPQGRGYTF. Looking up the rest from reference TRBV9 and TRBJ1-2 gives the full variable domain: DSGVTQTPKHLITATGQRVTLRCSPRSGDLSVYWYQQSLDQGLQFLIQYYNGEERAKGNILERFSAQQFPDLHSELNLSSLELGDSALYFCASRTPQGRGYTFGSGTRLTVV.